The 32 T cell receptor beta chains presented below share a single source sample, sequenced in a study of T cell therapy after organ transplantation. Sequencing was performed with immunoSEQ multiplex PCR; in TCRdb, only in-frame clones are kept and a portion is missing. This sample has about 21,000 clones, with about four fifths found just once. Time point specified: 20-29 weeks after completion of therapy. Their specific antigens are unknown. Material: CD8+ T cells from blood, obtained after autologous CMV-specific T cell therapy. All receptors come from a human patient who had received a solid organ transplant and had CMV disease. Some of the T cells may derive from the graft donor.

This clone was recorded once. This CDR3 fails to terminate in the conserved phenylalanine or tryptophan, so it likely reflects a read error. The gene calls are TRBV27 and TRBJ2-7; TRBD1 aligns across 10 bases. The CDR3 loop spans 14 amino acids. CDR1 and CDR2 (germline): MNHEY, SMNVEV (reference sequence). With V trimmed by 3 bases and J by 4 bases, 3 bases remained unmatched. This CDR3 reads CASSFGTGEYEQYL. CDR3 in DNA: TGTGCCAGCAGTTTCGGGACAGGGGAATACGAGCAGTACCTC.

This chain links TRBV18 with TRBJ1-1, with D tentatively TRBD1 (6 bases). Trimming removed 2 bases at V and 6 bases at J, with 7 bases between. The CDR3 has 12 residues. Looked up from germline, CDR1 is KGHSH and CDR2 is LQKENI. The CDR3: CASSPRGAEAFF. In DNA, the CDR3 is TGTGCCAGCTCACCAAGGGGGGCTGAAGCTTTCTTT.

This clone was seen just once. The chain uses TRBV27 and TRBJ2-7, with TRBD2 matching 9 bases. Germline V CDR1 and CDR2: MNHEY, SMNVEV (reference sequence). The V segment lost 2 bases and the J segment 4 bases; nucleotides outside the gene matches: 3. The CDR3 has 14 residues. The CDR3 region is CASSLAGGNYEQYF. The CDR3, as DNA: TGTGCCAGCAGTTTAGCGGGAGGGAATTACGAGCAGTACTTC.

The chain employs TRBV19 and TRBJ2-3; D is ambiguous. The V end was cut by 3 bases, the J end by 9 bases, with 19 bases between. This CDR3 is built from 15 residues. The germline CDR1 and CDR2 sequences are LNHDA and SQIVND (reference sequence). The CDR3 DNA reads TGTGCCAGTAGTATTGATAGCTTACCAGATAAGACGCAGTATTTT. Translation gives CASSIDSLPDKTQYF.

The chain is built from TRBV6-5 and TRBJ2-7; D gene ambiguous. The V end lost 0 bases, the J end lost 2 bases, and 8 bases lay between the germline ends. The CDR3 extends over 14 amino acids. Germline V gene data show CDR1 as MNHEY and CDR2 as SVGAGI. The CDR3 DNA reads TGTGCCAGCAGTTACTCGGTCCCCACCTACGAGCAGTACTTC. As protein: CASSYSVPTYEQYF.

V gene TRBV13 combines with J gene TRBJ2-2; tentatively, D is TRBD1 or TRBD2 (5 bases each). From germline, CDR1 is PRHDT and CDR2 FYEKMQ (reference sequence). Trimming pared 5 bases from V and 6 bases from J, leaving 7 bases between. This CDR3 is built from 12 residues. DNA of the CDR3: TGTGCCAGCAGCCGGGACCCCGGGGAGCTGTTTTTT. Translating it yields CASSRDPGELFF.

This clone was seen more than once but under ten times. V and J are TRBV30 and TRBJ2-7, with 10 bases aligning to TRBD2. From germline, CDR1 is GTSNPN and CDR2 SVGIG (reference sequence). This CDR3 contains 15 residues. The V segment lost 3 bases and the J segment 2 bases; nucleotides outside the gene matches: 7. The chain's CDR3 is CAWSDGTSATYEQYF. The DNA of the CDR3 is TGTGCCTGGAGCGATGGGACTAGCGCTACCTACGAGCAGTACTTC.

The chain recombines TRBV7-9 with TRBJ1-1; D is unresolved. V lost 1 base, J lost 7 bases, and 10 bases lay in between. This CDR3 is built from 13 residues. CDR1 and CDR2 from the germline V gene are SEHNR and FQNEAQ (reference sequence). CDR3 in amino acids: CASSLGETNEAFF. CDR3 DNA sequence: TGTGCCAGCAGCTTAGGAGAAACGAATGAAGCTTTCTTT.

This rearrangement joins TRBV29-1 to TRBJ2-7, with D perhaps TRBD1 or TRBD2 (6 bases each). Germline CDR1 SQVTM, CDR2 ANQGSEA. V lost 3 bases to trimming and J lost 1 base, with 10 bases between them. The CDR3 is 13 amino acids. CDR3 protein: CSVDGGASYEQYF. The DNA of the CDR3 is TGCAGCGTTGACGGGGGCGCATCCTACGAGCAGTACTTC.

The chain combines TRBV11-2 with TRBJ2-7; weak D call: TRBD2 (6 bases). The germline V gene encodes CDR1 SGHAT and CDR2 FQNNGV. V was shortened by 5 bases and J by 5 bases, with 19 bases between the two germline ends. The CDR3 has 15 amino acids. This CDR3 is CASSQRSGGVNEQYF. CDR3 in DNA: TGTGCCAGCAGCCAGCGGTCCGGGGGAGTTAACGAGCAGTACTTC. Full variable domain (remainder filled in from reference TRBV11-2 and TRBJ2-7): EAGVAQSPRYKIIEKRQSVAFWCNPISGHATLYWYQQILGQGPKLLIQFQNNGVVDDSQLPKDRFSAERLKGVDSTLKIQPAKLEDSAVYLCASSQRSGGVNEQYFGPGTRLTVT.

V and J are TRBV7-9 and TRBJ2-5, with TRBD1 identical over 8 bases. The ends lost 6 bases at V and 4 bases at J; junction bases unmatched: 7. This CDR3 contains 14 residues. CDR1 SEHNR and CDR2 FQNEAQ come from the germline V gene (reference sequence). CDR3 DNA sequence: TGTGCCAGCAGTTTTGGACAGGGTCGAGAGACCCAGTACTTC. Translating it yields CASSFGQGRETQYF.

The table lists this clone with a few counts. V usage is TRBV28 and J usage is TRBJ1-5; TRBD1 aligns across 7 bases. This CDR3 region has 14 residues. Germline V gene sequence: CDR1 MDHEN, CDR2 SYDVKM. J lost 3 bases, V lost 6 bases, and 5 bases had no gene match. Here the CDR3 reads CASRATGANQPQHF. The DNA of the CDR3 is TGTGCCAGCAGGGCCACAGGGGCCAATCAGCCCCAGCATTTT.

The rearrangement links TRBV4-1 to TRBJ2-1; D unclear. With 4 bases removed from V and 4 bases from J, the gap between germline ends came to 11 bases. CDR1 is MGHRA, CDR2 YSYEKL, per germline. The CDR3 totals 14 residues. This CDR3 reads CASSPKVRYNEQFF. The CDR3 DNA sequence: TGCGCCAGCAGCCCCAAAGTGAGGTACAATGAGCAGTTCTTC.

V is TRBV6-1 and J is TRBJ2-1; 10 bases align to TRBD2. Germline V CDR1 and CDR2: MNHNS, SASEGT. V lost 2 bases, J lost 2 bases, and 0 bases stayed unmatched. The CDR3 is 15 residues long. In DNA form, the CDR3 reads TGTGCCAGCAGTGAACTAGCGGGAGCCTACAATGAGCAGTTCTTC. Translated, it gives CASSELAGAYNEQFF.

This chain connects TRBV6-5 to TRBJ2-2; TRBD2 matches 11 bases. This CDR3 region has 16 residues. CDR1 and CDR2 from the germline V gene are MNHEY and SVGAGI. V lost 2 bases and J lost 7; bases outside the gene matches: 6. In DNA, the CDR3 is TGTGCCAGCAGTTACGCACTAGCGGGAGATGTCGGGGAGCTGTTTTTT. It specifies CASSYALAGDVGELFF.

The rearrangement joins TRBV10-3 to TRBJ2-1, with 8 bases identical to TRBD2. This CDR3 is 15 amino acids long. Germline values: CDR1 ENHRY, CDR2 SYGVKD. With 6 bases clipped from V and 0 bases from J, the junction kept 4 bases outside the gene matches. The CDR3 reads CAIRSGGSSYNEQFF. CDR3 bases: TGTGCCATCAGAAGCGGGGGAAGCTCCTACAATGAGCAGTTCTTC.

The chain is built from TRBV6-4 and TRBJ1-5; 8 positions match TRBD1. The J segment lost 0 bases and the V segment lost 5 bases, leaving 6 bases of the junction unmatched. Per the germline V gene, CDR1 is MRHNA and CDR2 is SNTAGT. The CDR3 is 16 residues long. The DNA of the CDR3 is TGTGCCAGCAGTTTGGGACAGGAGTATAGCAATCAGCCCCAGCATTTT. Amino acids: CASSLGQEYSNQPQHF.

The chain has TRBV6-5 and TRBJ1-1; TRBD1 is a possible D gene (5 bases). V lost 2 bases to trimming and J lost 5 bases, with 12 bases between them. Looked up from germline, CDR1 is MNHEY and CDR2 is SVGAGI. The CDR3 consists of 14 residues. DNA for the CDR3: TGTGCCAGCAGTTACGGGGGGGGAGAAACTGAAGCTTTCTTT. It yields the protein CASSYGGGETEAFF.

The CDR3 loop is CASSQEWEQREVETQYF. CDR3 in DNA: TGCGCCAGCAGCCAAGAATGGGAACAGCGGGAGGTAGAGACCCAGTACTTC. The V gene is TRBV4-3, the J gene TRBJ2-5; 9 nucleotides match TRBD2. The CDR3 consists of 17 residues. J was trimmed by 4 bases and V by 0 bases; bases with no gene match: 9. Germline V gene sequence: CDR1 LGHNA, CDR2 YSLEER.

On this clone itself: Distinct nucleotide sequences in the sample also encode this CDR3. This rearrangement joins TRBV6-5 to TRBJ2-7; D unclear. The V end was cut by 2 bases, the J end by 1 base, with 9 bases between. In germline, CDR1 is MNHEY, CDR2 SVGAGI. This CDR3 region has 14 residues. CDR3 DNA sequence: TGTGCCAGCAGTTACCTCGGGCTATCCTACGAGCAGTACTTC. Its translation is CASSYLGLSYEQYF.

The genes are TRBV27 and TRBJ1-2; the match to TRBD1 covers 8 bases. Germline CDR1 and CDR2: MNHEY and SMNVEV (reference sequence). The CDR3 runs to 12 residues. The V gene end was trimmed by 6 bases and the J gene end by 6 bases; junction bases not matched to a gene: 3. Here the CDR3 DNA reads TGTGCCAGCAGGCAGGGGGCGAATGGCTACACCTTC. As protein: CASRQGANGYTF.

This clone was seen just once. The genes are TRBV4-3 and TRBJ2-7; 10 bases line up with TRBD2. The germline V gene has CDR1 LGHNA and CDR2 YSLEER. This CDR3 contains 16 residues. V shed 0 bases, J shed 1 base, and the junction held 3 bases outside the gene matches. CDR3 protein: CASSQDLGLASYEQYF. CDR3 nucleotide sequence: TGCGCCAGCAGCCAAGATCTGGGACTAGCGTCCTACGAGCAGTACTTC.

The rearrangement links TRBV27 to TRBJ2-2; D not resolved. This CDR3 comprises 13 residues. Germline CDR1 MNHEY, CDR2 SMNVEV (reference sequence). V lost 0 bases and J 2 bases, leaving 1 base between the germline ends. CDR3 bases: TGTGCCAGCAGTTTATCAAACACCGGGGAGCTGTTTTTT. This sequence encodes CASSLSNTGELFF.

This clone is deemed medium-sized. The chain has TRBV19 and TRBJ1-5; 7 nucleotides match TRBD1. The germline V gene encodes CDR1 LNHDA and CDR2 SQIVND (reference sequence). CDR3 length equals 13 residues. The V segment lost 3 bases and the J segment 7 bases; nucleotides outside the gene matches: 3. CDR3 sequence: CASSMAGGQPQHF. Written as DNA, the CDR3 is TGTGCCAGTAGTATGGCAGGGGGGCAGCCCCAGCATTTT.

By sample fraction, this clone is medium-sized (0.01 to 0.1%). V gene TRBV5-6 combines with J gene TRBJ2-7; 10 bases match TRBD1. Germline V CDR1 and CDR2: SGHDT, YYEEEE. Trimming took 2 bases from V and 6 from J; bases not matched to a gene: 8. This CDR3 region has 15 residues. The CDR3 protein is CASSFGTGAFREQYF. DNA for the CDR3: TGTGCCAGCAGCTTTGGGACAGGGGCTTTTCGCGAGCAGTACTTC.

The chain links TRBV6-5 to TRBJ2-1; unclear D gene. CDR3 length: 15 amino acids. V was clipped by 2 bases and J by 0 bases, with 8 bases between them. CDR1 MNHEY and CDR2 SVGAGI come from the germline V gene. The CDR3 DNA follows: TGTGCCAGCAGTTACAAGCACAGCTCCTACAATGAGCAGTTCTTC. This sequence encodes CASSYKHSSYNEQFF.

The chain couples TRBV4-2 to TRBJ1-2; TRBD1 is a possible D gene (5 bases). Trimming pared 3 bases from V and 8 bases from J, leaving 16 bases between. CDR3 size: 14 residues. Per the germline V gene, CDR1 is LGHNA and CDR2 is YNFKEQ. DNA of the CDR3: TGTGCCAGCAGCCAGCCAGGGTGGGAGGGCGGCTACACCTTC. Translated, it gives CASSQPGWEGGYTF.

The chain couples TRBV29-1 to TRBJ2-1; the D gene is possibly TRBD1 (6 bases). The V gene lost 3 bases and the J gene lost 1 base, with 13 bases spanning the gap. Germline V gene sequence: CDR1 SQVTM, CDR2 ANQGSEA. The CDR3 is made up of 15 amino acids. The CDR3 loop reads CSVDPDSVSYNEQFF. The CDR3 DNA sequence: TGCAGCGTTGATCCGGACAGCGTTTCCTACAATGAGCAGTTCTTC.

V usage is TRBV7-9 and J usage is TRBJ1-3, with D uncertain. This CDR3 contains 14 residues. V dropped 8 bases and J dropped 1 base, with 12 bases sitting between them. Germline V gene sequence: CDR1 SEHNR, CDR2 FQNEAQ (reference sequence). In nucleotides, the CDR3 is TGTGCCAGCCTACCGGACTTATCTGGAAACACCATATATTTT. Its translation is CASLPDLSGNTIYF. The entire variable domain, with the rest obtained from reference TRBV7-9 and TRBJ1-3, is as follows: DTGVSQNPRHKITKRGQNVTFRCDPISEHNRLYWYRQTLGQGPEFLTYFQNEAQLEKSRLLSDRFSAERPKGSFSTLEIQRTEQGDSAMYLCASLPDLSGNTIYFGEGSWLTVV.

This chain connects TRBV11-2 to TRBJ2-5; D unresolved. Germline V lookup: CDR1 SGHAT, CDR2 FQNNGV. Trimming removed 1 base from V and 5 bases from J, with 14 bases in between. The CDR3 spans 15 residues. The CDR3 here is CASSLGWRPRETQYF. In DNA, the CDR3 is TGTGCCAGCAGCTTAGGTTGGCGTCCCCGGGAGACCCAGTACTTC.

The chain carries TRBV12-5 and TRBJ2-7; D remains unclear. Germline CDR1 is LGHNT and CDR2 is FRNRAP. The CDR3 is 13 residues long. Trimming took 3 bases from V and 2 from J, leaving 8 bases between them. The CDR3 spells CASGFGVTYEQYF. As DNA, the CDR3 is TGTGCTAGTGGTTTTGGCGTTACCTACGAGCAGTACTTC.

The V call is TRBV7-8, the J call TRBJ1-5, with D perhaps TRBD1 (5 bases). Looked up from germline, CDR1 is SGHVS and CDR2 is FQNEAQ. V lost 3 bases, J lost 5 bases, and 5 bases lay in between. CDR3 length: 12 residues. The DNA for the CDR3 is TGTGCCAGCAGCTTGACAGATCAGCCCCAGCATTTT. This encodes CASSLTDQPQHF.